Listed below are T cell receptor beta chains from one sample, sequenced in a study of T cells in Graves' hyperthyroidism and ophthalmopathy. Via MiXCR, TCRdb re-called the multiplex PCR reads, giving one row per CDR3 protein. The sample yields fewer than 750,000 distinct CDR3 sequences, 13% to 15% seen once. Material for sequencing was blood. These receptors were collected from a woman between 50 and 59 years old with Graves' ophthalmopathy. Each CDR3 is given without its conserved first and last residue. Each record gives: J gene, V gene, CDR3 protein.

TRBJ2-6 | TRBV27 | ASSFDRGSSGANVLT
TRBJ2-1 | TRBV27 | ASRSLPGQTLNEQF
TRBJ2-7 | TRBV6-2/TRBV6-3 | ASKPGLTTYEQY
TRBJ1-2 | TRBV27 | ASSSTGPTYGYT
TRBJ1-2 | TRBV3-1 | ASSQANGYGYT
TRBJ2-7 | TRBV3-1 | ASSQDTRRDEQY
TRBJ2-1 | TRBV27 | ASKKVAGGGEQF
TRBJ1-6 | TRBV12-3/TRBV12-4 | ASKQVDNSPLH
TRBJ1-4 | TRBV28 | ASSAGNRGINEKLF
TRBJ1-2 | TRBV12-3/TRBV12-4 | ASSQGTQGFYGYT
TRBJ2-5 | TRBV6-6 | ASSYSVQGKETQY
TRBJ2-1 | TRBV7-2 | ASSLTGTSGKSYNEQF
TRBJ2-5 | TRBV20-1 | SARYTINQETQY
TRBJ1-6 | TRBV25-1 | ASKLGPNSPLH
TRBJ2-2 | TRBV20-1 | SASGLATNTGGLF
TRBJ2-7 | TRBV11-3 | ASSFLERELGEQY
TRBJ1-2 | TRBV7-2 | ASSLVGAQDGYT
TRBJ2-7 | TRBV28 | ASSSGHLHEQY
TRBJ1-4 | TRBV20-1 | SARGGADNEKLF
TRBJ2-6 | TRBV10-3 | AISESILELTSGANVLT
TRBJ2-5 | TRBV9 | ASSVGGNRQETQY
TRBJ2-1 | TRBV12-3/TRBV12-4 | ASSPSLAGGTYNEQF
TRBJ1-4 | TRBV7-9 | ASSQGDSNEKLF
TRBJ2-1 | TRBV20-1 | SAGQPKNEQF
TRBJ2-3 | TRBV11-2 | ASSLVPGGSTDTQY
TRBJ2-7 | TRBV7-9 | ASRPTPTGAPRDEQY
TRBJ1-5 | TRBV19 | ASSMGFNRYNQPQH
TRBJ2-5 | TRBV20-1 | SARTEQQETQY
TRBJ1-1 | TRBV9 | ASSVGVLPNTEAF
TRBJ1-1 | TRBV6-5 | ASSYLGQGRMNTEAF
TRBJ2-7 | TRBV20-1 | SALNRLVSSYEQY
TRBJ2-1 | TRBV4-2 | ASSQFHGSGYNEQF
TRBJ1-6 | TRBV20-1 | SARDSSSYNSPLH
TRBJ2-2 | TRBV10-3 | AISGGGGQEGGELF
TRBJ2-2 | TRBV19 | ASTPEVLAGVTGELF
TRBJ1-2 | TRBV2 | ASSQEGGYGYT
TRBJ2-1 | TRBV6-1 | ASRAETSGQYNEQF
TRBJ1-1 | TRBV12-3/TRBV12-4 | ASSLNLNTEAF
TRBJ2-7 | TRBV9 | ASSTRDFTYEQY
TRBJ2-1 | TRBV19 | ASSKGLGEDNEQF
TRBJ2-1 | TRBV20-1 | SASSAGLSYNEQF